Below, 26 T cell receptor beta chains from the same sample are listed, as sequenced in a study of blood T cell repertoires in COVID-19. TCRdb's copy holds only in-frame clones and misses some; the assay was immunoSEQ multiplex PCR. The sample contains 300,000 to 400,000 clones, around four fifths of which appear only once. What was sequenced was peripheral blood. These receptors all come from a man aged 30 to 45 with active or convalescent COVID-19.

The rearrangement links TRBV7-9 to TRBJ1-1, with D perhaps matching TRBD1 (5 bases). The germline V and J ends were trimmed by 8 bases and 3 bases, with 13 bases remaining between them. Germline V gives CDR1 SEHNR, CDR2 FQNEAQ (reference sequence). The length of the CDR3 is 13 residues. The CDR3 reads CASRLGGDTEAFF. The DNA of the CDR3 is TGTGCCAGCCGGCTGGGGGGGGACACTGAAGCTTTCTTT.

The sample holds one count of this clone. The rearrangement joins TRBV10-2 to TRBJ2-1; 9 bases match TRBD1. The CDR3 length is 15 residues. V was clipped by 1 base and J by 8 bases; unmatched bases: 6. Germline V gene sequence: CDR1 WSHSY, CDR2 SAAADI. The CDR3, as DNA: TGCGCCAGCAGTGAGTTTGAACAGGGGGCTTATGAGCAGTTCTTC. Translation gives CASSEFEQGAYEQFF.

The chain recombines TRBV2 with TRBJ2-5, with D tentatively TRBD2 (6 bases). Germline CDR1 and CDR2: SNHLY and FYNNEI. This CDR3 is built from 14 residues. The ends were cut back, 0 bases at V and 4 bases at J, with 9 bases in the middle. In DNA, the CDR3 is TGTGCCAGCAGTGAAGCGAACGGGGGAGAGACCCAGTACTTC. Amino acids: CASSEANGGETQYF.

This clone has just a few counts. The CDR3 nucleotides read TGTGCCTGGAGTGTAGGGCCACGGTCAGGGTATGGCTACACCTTC. Encoded protein: CAWSVGPRSGYGYTF. This chain connects TRBV30 to TRBJ1-2; D possibly corresponds to TRBD1 (5 bases). This CDR3 contains 15 residues. Germline assignment: CDR1 GTSNPN and CDR2 SVGIG (reference sequence). The V end lost 0 bases, the J end lost 5 bases, and 16 bases lay between the germline ends.

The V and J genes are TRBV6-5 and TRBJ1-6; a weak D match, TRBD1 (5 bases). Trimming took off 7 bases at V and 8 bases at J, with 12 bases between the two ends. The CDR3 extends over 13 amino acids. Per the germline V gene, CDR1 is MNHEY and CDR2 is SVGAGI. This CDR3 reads CASTQGGDSPLHF. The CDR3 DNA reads TGTGCCAGCACCCAGGGTGGGGATTCACCCCTCCACTTT.

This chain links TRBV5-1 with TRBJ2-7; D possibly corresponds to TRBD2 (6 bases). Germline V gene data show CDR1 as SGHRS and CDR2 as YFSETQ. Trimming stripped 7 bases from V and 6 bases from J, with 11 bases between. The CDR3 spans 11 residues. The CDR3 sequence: CASGDSPEQYF. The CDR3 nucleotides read TGCGCCAGCGGGGACTCCCCCGAGCAGTACTTC.

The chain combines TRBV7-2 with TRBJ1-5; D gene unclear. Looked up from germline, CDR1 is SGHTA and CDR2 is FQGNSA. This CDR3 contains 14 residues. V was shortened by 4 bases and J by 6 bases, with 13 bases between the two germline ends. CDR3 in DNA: TGTGCCAGCAGCTCCATAGCGGAGGTTCAGCCCCAGCATTTT. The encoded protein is CASSSIAEVQPQHF.

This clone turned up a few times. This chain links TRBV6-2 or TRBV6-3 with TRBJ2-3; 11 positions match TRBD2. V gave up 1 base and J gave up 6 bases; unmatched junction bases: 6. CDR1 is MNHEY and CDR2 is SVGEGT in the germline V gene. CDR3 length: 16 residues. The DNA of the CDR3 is TGTGCCAGCAGTTACTTAGCGGGAGGGCCGGATGATACGCAGTATTTT. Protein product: CASSYLAGGPDDTQYF.

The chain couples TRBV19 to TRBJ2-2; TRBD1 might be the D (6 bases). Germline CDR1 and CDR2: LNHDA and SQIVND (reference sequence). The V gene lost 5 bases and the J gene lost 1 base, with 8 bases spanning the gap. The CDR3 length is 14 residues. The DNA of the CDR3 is TGTGCCAGTAGTCCGGGACAGAACACCGGGGAGCTGTTTTTT. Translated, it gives CASSPGQNTGELFF.

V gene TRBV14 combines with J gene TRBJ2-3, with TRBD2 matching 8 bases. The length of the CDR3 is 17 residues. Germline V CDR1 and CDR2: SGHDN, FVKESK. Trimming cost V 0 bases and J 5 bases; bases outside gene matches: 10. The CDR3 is CASSQDPGHSGKDTQYF. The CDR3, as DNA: TGTGCCAGCAGCCAAGATCCTGGGCATAGCGGGAAAGATACGCAGTATTTT.

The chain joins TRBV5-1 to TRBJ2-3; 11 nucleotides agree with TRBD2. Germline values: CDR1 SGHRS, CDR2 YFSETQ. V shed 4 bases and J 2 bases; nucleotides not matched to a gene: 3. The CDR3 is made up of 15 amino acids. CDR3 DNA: TGCGCCAGCAGCCGGACTAGCGGGTTCACAGATACGCAGTATTTT. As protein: CASSRTSGFTDTQYF.

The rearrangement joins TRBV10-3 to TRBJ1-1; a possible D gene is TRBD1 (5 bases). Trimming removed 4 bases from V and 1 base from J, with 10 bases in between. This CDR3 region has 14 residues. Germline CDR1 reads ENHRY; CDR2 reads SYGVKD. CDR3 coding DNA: TGTGCCATCAGTGCGAGGGGAGGGAACACTGAAGCTTTCTTT. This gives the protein CAISARGGNTEAFF.

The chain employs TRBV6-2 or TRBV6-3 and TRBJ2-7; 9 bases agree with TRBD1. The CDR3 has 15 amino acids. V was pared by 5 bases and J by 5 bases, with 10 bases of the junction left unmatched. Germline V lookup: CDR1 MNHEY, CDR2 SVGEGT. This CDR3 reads CASSNYRGRPDEQYF. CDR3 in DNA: TGTGCCAGCAGTAACTACAGGGGGCGTCCCGACGAGCAGTACTTC.

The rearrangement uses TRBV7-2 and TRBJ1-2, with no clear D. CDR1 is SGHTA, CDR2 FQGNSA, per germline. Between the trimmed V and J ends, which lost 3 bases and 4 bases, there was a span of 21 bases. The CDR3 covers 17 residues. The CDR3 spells CASSFDGLTGSGYGYTF. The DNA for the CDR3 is TGTGCCAGCAGCTTTGACGGGTTAACCGGGTCGGGCTATGGCTACACCTTC.

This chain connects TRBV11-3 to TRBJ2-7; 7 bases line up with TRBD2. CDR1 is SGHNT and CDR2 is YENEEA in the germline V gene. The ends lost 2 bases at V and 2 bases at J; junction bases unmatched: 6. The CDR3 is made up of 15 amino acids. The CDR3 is CASSLSAGDAYEQYF. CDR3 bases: TGTGCCAGCAGCTTATCTGCGGGGGATGCCTACGAGCAGTACTTC.

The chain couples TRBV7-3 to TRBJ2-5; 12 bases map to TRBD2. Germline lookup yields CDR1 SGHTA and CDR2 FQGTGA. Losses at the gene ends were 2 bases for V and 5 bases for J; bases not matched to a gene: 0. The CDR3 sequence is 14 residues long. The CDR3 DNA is TGTGCCAGCAGCTTAGGACTAGCGGGGGAGACCCAGTACTTC. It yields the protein CASSLGLAGETQYF.

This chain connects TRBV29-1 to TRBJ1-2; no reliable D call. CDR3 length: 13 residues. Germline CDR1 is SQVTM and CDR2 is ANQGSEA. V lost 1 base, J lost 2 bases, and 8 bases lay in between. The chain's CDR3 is CSVEGTENYGYTF. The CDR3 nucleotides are TGCAGCGTTGAAGGTACAGAGAACTATGGCTACACCTTC. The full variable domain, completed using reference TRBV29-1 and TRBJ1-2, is SAVISQKPSRDICQRGTSLTIQCQVDSQVTMMFWYRQQPGQSLTLIATANQGSEATYESGFVIDKFPISRPNLTFSTLTVSNMSPEDSSIYLCSVEGTENYGYTFGSGTRLTVV.

The CDR3 DNA reads as TGTGCCTGGAGTGTAAGTCTCCCTCCCAGGCCCCTCCACTTT. Amino acid sequence: CAWSVSLPPRPLHF. The chain links TRBV30 to TRBJ1-6, with D unclear. This CDR3 has 14 amino acids. Trimming pared 0 bases from V and 13 bases from J, leaving 16 bases between. CDR1 and CDR2 (germline): GTSNPN, SVGIG (reference sequence).

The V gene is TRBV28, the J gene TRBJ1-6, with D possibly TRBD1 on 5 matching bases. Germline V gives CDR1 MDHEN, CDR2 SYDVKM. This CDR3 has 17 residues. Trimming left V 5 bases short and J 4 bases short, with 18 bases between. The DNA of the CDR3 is TGTGCCAGCAGTCCGTCCGGGGGGGGACTTTATAATTCACCCCTCCACTTT. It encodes CASSPSGGGLYNSPLHF.

CDR3 region: CASSSTGLPNNEQFF. The CDR3 nucleotides read TGTGCCAGCAGTTCAACGGGACTCCCGAACAATGAGCAGTTCTTC. The chain has TRBV27 and TRBJ2-1, with a tentative D call TRBD2 (6 bases). The V gene lost 4 bases and the J gene lost 5 bases, with 15 bases spanning the gap. Germline assignment: CDR1 MNHEY and CDR2 SMNVEV (reference sequence). This CDR3 spans 15 amino acids.

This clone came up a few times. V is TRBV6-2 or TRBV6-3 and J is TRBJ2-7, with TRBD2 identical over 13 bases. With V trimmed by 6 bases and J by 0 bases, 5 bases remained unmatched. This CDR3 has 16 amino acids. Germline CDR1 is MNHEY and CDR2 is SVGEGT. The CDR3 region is CASSQLAGGISYEQYF. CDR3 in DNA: TGTGCCAGCAGCCAACTAGCGGGGGGGATCTCCTACGAGCAGTACTTC.

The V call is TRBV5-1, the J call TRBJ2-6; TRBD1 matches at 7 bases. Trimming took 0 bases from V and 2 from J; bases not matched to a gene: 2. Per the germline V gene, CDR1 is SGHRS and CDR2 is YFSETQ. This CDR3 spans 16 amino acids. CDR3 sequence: CASSLAGGTGANVLTF. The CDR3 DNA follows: TGCGCCAGCAGCTTGGCAGGGGGAACTGGGGCCAACGTCCTGACTTTC.

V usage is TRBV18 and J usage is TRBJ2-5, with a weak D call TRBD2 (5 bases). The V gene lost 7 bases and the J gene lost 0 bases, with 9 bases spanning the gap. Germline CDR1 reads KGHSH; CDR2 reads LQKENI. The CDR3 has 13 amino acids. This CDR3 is CASFPGYQETQYF. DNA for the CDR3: TGTGCCAGCTTCCCGGGGTACCAAGAGACCCAGTACTTC.

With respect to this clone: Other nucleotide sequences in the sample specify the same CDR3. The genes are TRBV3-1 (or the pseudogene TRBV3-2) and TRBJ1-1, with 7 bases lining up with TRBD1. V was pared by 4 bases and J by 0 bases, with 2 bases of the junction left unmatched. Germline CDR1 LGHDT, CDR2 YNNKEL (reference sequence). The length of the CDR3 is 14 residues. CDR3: CASSLGQLNTEAFF. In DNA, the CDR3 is TGTGCCAGCAGCCTGGGACAGTTGAACACTGAAGCTTTCTTT.

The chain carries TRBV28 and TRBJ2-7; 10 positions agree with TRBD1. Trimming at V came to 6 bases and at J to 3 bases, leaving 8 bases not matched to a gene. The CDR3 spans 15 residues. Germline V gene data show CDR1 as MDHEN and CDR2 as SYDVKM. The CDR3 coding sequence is TGTGCCAGCAGCCGTGGCGGACAGGGGGTCTACGAGCAGTACTTC. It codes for CASSRGGQGVYEQYF.

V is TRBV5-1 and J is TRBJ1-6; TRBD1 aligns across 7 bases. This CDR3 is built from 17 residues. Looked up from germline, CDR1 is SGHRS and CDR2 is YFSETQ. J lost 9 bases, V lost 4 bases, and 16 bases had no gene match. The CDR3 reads CASSLYPPGQRSSPLHF. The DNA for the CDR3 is TGCGCCAGCAGCCTATATCCGCCGGGACAGAGAAGTTCACCCCTCCACTTT.